This TCR beta chain was captured by sequencing in a study of blood T cells in healthy people across ages. Study results and caveats: It was the long-lived donors that had more naive CD4+ cells and higher diversity than aged donors. Estimated diversity that came from one million T cells was considered an underestimate. Lack of knowledge of donor CMV status possibly confounded expanded clonotype changes.

CDR3 size: 16 residues. The germline V gene has CDR1 SGHRS and CDR2 YFSETQ. A second PCR of about 6 to 11 cycles used a sample-barcoded 5' primer and a J-beta primer mix. One entry per CDR3 protein results from TCRdb running MiXCR on the 5' RACE reads. The sample shows over 1,300,000 distinct CDR3 sequences, roughly 60% of them seen only once. Isolation yielded PBMCs, at least 7 million per sample, in every case. As concerns this clonotype: Its antigen remains unidentified.

This sequence joins TRBV5-1 and TRBJ2-1; D unresolved. The end of the DNA fits TRBJ2-7 better, so the J call may be wrong. The sample comprised blood. The source is a man aged 18 to 30 in good health. CDR3 sequence reads: CASSDKGSSSYNEQYF. The CDR3 region has the DNA TGCGCCAGCAGCGACAAAGGGTCAAGCTCCTACAATGAGCAGTACTTC.